Only a few counts were recorded for the clone carrying this T cell receptor beta chain. The entry originates in a study of blood T cell repertoires in COVID-19. Study-level background: T cells, B-cell-depleted T cells, or PBMCs provided the cDNA or gDNA that served as material.

CDR1 SGHAT and CDR2 FQNNGV come from the germline V gene. V dropped 4 bases and J dropped 4; count of bases not matched to a gene: 9. The CDR3 totals 16 residues. In the authors' methods: Reference gene primers were amplified, and this amplification served to estimate nucleated cell counts. Sequencing used immunoSEQ multiplex PCR; TCRdb keeps in-frame clones, though not all of them. V and J calls and clone size are given by that table; D and trimming were obtained from the DNA. The data hold about 73,000 clones, with over 80% observed a single time. The sequence was obtained from a man of 80 years or more with active or convalescent COVID-19. The chain recombines TRBV11-2 with TRBJ2-5; 10 nucleotides align to TRBD2. Sequenced input: peripheral blood. The CDR3 loop is CASSSQLAGVGETQYF. CDR3 bases: TGTGCCAGCAGCTCCCAGCTAGCGGGGGTGGGAGAGACCCAGTACTTC.